Below are 11 T cell receptor beta chains sequenced from a single sample in a study of T cells after yellow fever vaccination. TCRdb passed the 5' RACE reads through MiXCR, listing each CDR3 protein once. The sample carries about 580,000 distinct CDR3 sequences, about a sixth recorded once. Specimen: PBMCs, collected around 5 days after the first yellow fever vaccination. These TCRs come from a man between 18 and 35 years old who received the YFV17D yellow fever vaccine.

The chain couples TRBV6-2 or TRBV6-3 to TRBJ2-1; D uncertain. V dropped 2 bases and J dropped 0 bases, with 5 bases sitting between them. Germline V gene sequence: CDR1 MNHEY, CDR2 SVGEGT. The CDR3 runs to 14 residues. DNA of the CDR3: TGTGCCAGCAGTTACGCTGGCTCCTACAATGAGCAGTTCTTC. It specifies CASSYAGSYNEQFF.

This clonotype appeared once. The chain joins TRBV3-1 to TRBJ2-5; 7 bases are a match to TRBD2. The V segment lost 5 bases and the J segment 10 bases; nucleotides outside the gene matches: 13. The germline V gene encodes CDR1 LGHDT and CDR2 YNNKEL (reference sequence). CDR3 length: 14 residues. CDR3: CASSEVARREGQYF. The CDR3 DNA is TGTGCCAGCAGCGAGGTGGCTAGAAGGGAGGGCCAGTACTTC.

This clonotype was seen a handful of times. J is TRBJ2-2 and V is TRBV2; a weak D match, TRBD1 (6 bases). The V end was cut by 11 bases, the J end by 3 bases, with 16 bases between. Germline loops: CDR1 SNHLY, CDR2 FYNNEI. This CDR3 spans 14 amino acids. CDR3 nucleotide sequence: TGTGCCGGATCCTTGGACAGATACACCGGGGAGCTGTTTTTT. As protein: CAGSLDRYTGELFF.

A few counts support this clonotype. V gene TRBV28 combines with J gene TRBJ2-4, with D possibly TRBD2 on 5 matching bases. The CDR3 is 15 amino acids. Germline CDR1 and CDR2: MDHEN and SYDVKM. The V end lost 5 bases, the J end lost 7 bases, and 18 bases lay between the germline ends. CDR3 coding DNA: TGTGCCAGCAGTCTAGATAGCATGCGGGCGAACATTCAGTACTTC. Encoded protein: CASSLDSMRANIQYF.

To note about this clonotype: A junction boundary mismatches the germline segment, possibly from a read error. CDR3 bases: TGTGCCAGCAGCCAAGAAACTAGCGGGAGAGAGACCCTGTACTTC. Encoded protein: CASSQETSGRETLYF. This sequence joins TRBV4-2 and TRBJ2-5; 11 bases fit TRBD2. Germline-derived CDR1 and CDR2 are LGHNA and YNFKEQ. This CDR3 is built from 15 residues.

In its sample, this clonotype was seen many times. No DNA is shown, since the ends of the CDR3 on it are uncertain; the CDR3 is the one TCRdb lists. The chain recombines TRBV6-5 with TRBJ1-2; the D call of TRBD1 is as the table states it, not checked on the DNA. The germline V gene has CDR1 MNHEY and CDR2 SVGAGI. With termini counted, the CDR3 has 14 amino acids. The CDR3 is CASSSSAGGNGYTF.

The chain combines TRBV5-1 with TRBJ1-4, with a possible D match to TRBD1 (5 bases). This CDR3 contains 15 residues. V dropped 2 bases and J dropped 3 bases, with 11 bases sitting between them. CDR1 and CDR2 from the germline V gene are SGHRS and YFSETQ. CDR3 amino acids: CASSFQGESNEKLFF. In nucleotides, the CDR3 is TGCGCCAGCAGCTTCCAGGGAGAGTCTAATGAAAAACTGTTTTTT.

This clonotype was seen many times. The chain recombines TRBV3-1 with TRBJ2-1; D perhaps matches TRBD1 (7 bases). Germline V lookup: CDR1 LGHDT, CDR2 YNNKEL (reference sequence). Trimming left V 4 bases short and J 5 bases short, with 12 bases between. There are 14 residues in the CDR3. CDR3 in amino acids: CASSRGTEHNEQFF. CDR3 DNA sequence: TGTGCCAGCAGCCGCGGGACAGAGCACAATGAGCAGTTCTTC.

This clonotype was detected only a few times. This rearrangement joins TRBV7-2 to TRBJ2-3, with 10 bases matching TRBD2. The CDR3 is 15 residues long. The germline CDR1 and CDR2 sequences are SGHTA and FQGNSA. V shed 4 bases and J 4 bases; nucleotides not matched to a gene: 5. The CDR3 DNA reads TGTGCCAGCAGCTATCCTAGCGGGGGAGCAGATACGCAGTATTTT. Encoded protein: CASSYPSGGADTQYF.

Many counts were recorded for this clonotype. The rearrangement uses TRBV12-3 or TRBV12-4 and TRBJ1-1, with 7 bases lining up with TRBD1. The CDR3 length is 12 residues. The junction had 5 bases not matched to a gene; V was cut back by 6 bases and J by 7 bases. CDR3 bases: TGTGCCAGCAGCTTGGGGACAGTTGAAGCTTTCTTT. Its translation is CASSLGTVEAFF.

This clonotype was counted ten times or more. The chain employs TRBV7-3 and TRBJ1-2, with 9 bases fitting TRBD1. The V segment lost 4 bases and the J segment 8 bases; nucleotides outside the gene matches: 5. Looked up from germline, CDR1 is SGHTA and CDR2 is FQGTGA. CDR3 length equals 13 residues. CDR3 nucleotides: TGTGCCAGCAGCTCGGACAGGGGTTTAGGCTACACCTTC. Protein sequence: CASSSDRGLGYTF.